A selection of T cell receptor beta chains follows, all from one sample in a study of shared clonotypes between healthy human individuals. This table comes from immunoSEQ multiplex PCR, and its TCRdb copy is limited to in-frame clones, with some not included. The data hold hundreds of thousands of clones, with more than 95% observed a single time. The sample taken for sequencing was naive CD8+ T cells sorted from blood. Receptor source: a young man in good health. Each CDR3 is given with its conserved first and last residue. Each record gives: J gene, V gene, clone size, D gene, CDR3 protein, CDR3 DNA. A D gene is named only where the DNA matches it firmly. Clone size is not always given. Where it is, it says once, few, many or a class for expanded clones.

>TRBJ2-7|TRBV4-1|.|.
CASSQGPGLTREQYF
TGCGCCAGCAGCCAAGGACCAGGATTGACCCGCGAGCAGTACTTC
>TRBJ2-7|TRBV5-4|.|.
CASSLAGGRNYEQYF
TGTGCCAGCAGCTTGGCTGGGGGGAGAAACTACGAGCAGTACTTC
>TRBJ2-5|TRBV9|.|TRBD1
CASSYSLSGQGIETQYF
TGTGCCAGCAGCTATTCGCTTTCGGGACAGGGAATCGAGACCCAGTACTTC
>TRBJ2-2|TRBV7-9|.|.
CASSLGRAGELFF
TGTGCCAGCAGCTTAGGAAGGGCAGGGGAGCTGTTTTTT
>TRBJ2-5|TRBV25-1|.|.
CASKGETQYF
TGTGCCAGCAAGGGAGAGACCCAGTACTTC
>TRBJ2-7|TRBV15|.|.
CATSRERSYEQYF
TGTGCCACCAGCAGAGAAAGGAGCTACGAGCAGTACTTC
>TRBJ2-5|TRBV7-2|.|.
CASSLGTIETQYF
TGTGCCAGCAGCCTCGGGACGATCGAGACCCAGTACTTC
>TRBJ2-1|TRBV29-1|.|TRBD1
CSVEGQGSYNEQFF
TGCAGCGTTGAGGGACAGGGGAGTTACAATGAGCAGTTCTTC
>TRBJ2-2|TRBV29-1|.|.
CSVDRGRMELFF
TGCAGCGTTGACAGGGGCCGGATGGAGCTGTTTTTT
>TRBJ1-2|TRBV6-5|.|.
CASRFGGEDYGYTF
TGTGCCAGCAGGTTCGGGGGCGAAGACTATGGCTACACCTTC
>TRBJ2-7|TRBV27|once|.
CASSPFLDSLEQYF
TGTGCCAGCAGCCCGTTCTTGGACAGCCTCGAGCAGTACTTC
>TRBJ2-1|TRBV15|.|.
CATSRGGHNYNEQFF
TGTGCCACCAGCAGAGGCGGGCATAACTACAATGAGCAGTTCTTC
>TRBJ2-1|TRBV29-1|.|TRBD2
CSVEGQTSGRLDNEQFF
TGCAGCGTTGAAGGGCAGACTAGCGGGAGACTCGACAATGAGCAGTTCTTC
>TRBJ2-7|TRBV27|.|.
CASSSSWDHSYEQYF
TGTGCCAGCAGTTCTTCTTGGGACCACTCCTACGAGCAGTACTTC
>TRBJ2-2|TRBV7-6|.|.
CASSLGGAGELFF
TGTGCCAGCAGCTTAGGAGGGGCCGGGGAGCTGTTTTTT